Shown below are 17 T cell receptor beta chains from a single sample sequenced in a study of CD8+ T cells in alopecia areata. Reverse transcribed after extraction, RNA yielded cDNA as the sequencing template. Profiled with immunoSEQ multiplex PCR; TCRdb holds only in-frame clones, not every one. The repertoire yields about 270,000 clones, none seen only once; the top ten contain roughly 1.2%. Cutaneous lymph nodes were pooled and cells sorted by CD4, CD8alpha, NKG2D, NKG2ACE and more. Sequenced: CD4+ T cells sorted from a lymph node. These receptors all come from a C3H/HeJ mouse with alopecia areata. Mice of this strain are of MHC haplotype H2-k.

This clone was counted only a few times. Mouse gene names apply. The read ends 4 residues before the CDR3 terminus; that terminus is restored from the germline J gene. The chain carries TRBV13-1 and TRBJ2-5, with TRBD1 identical over 9 bases. The V and J ends lost 4 bases and 3 bases, in that order; junction bases with no gene match: 3. CDR1 NSHNY and CDR2 SYGAGN come from the germline V gene. This CDR3 contains 14 residues. Partial CDR3 DNA: TGTGCCAGCAGTCGACAGGGGGTTCAAGAC. Translating gives CASSRQGVQD. The CDR3 as a whole reads CASSRQGVQDTQYF.

For this clone: Germline and genes: mouse. The read ends 4 residues before the CDR3 terminus; that terminus is restored from the germline J gene. The chain has TRBV19 and TRBJ1-1, with 7 bases that match TRBD1. Germline loops: CDR1 FNHDT, CDR2 SITEND (reference sequence). This CDR3 contains 14 residues. Germline trimming cut 3 bases from V and 2 bases from J; bases unmatched to any gene: 4. The CDR3 DNA, read in part, is TGTGCCAGCAGTAAGGGACAGCCCAACACA. Protein sequence: CASSKGQPNT. The entire CDR3 is CASSKGQPNTEVFF.

This clone has more than one count but fewer than ten. Mouse germline and gene names are used. With the read ending 4 residues before the CDR3 end, the germline J gene is used to fill in that end. Other nucleotide sequences from this sample produce the same CDR3. This rearrangement joins TRBV5 to TRBJ2-7, with TRBD2 matching over 8 bases. Germline V lookup: CDR1 LGHNA, CDR2 YNLKQL (reference sequence). The CDR3 consists of 15 residues. The CDR3 bases that were read are TGTGCCAGCAGCCAAGAAGGGACTGGCGCATAT. It specifies CASSQEGTGAY. From start to end, the CDR3 is CASSQEGTGAYEQYF.

This clone occurred a few times. The listed genes are named as in mouse. CDR3: CASSVPGQGNSDYTF. CDR3 bases read: TGTGCCAGCAGTGTCCCGGGACAGGGAAACTCC. V usage is TRBV13-3 and J usage is TRBJ1-2; 9 bases match TRBD1. Read data end 4 residues before the CDR3 end; the end is taken from the germline J gene. CDR3 length equals 15 residues. V was clipped by 3 bases and J by 1 base; unmatched bases: 4. Germline assignment: CDR1 NNHDY and CDR2 SYVADS.

About this clone: Gene names follow the mouse nomenclature. The read is 4 residues too short to cover the CDR3 end, so that end is filled in from the germline J gene. V is TRBV1 and J is TRBJ2-2; D might be TRBD2 (6 bases). V lost 0 bases and J lost 4, with 9 bases in between. This CDR3 region has 15 residues. Germline V gives CDR1 NSQYPW, CDR2 LRSPGD (reference sequence). CDR3 sequence: CTCSADWGSTGQLYF. CDR3 DNA, as far as it was read: TGCACCTGCAGTGCAGACTGGGGCTCCACCGGG. Variable domain in full (rest from reference TRBV1 and TRBJ2-2): VTLLEQNPRWRLVPRGQAVNLRCILKNSQYPWMSWYQQDLQKQLQWLFTLRSPGDKEVKSLPGADYLATRVTDTELRLQVANMSQGRTLYCTCSADWGSTGQLYFGEGSKLTVL.

This clone was seen a handful of times. Gene names are the mouse ones. The part of the CDR3 DNA that was read is TGTGCCAGCAGTCCCCGACTGGGGGGTAACCAAGAC. Encoded protein: CASSPRLGGNQD. The CDR3 in full is CASSPRLGGNQDTQYF. The chain uses TRBV19 and TRBJ2-5, with TRBD2 matching 10 bases. With the read ending 4 residues before the CDR3 end, the germline J gene is used to fill in that end. There are 16 residues in the CDR3. With 4 bases clipped from V and 0 bases from J, the junction kept 5 bases outside the gene matches. Germline CDR1 FNHDT, CDR2 SITEND (reference sequence).

This clone was counted ten times or more. Gene labels here are mouse ones. The read finishes 4 residues shy of the CDR3 end, and the germline J gene is used to complete it. The genes are TRBV1 and TRBJ2-2; 12 bases are a match to TRBD1. This CDR3 region has 17 residues. Germline V gene sequence: CDR1 NSQYPW, CDR2 LRSPGD (reference sequence). Germline trimming cut 5 bases from V and 3 bases from J; bases unmatched to any gene: 7. Incomplete CDR3 DNA: TGCACCTGCAGTCCCCCGGGACAGGGGGCGGACACCGGG. Protein: CTCSPPGQGADTG. The full CDR3 protein is CTCSPPGQGADTGQLYF.

This clone was seen only a few times. The gene names here belong to mouse. The read terminates 4 residues ahead of where the CDR3 ends, so the germline J gene completes it. The chain couples TRBV14 to TRBJ2-7, with 7 bases lining up with TRBD1. CDR1 and CDR2 (germline): SGHDT, FRDEAV. This CDR3 has 13 amino acids. The CDR3 loop is CASRAGQNYEQYF. CDR3 DNA, as far as it was read: TGTGCCAGCAGAGCGGGACAGAATTAT.

This clone was counted a few times. Here the gene names and germline are mouse. Read sequence stops 4 residues before the CDR3 end, and the germline J gene provides the missing end. This chain connects TRBV13-3 to TRBJ1-2; 9 bases map to TRBD1. CDR1 and CDR2 from the germline V gene are NNHDY and SYVADS. This CDR3 region has 15 residues. The V gene end was trimmed by 1 base and the J gene end by 2 bases; junction bases not matched to a gene: 3. CDR3 loop: CASSDRGTGNSDYTF. Partial CDR3 DNA: TGTGCCAGCAGTGATAGGGGGACAGGGAACTCC.

Worth noting for this clone: These gene names are mouse names. Read sequence stops 4 residues before the CDR3 end, and the germline J gene provides the missing end. The genes are TRBV29 and TRBJ1-1, with 10 bases fitting TRBD1. CDR3 size: 16 residues. The V gene's germline CDR1 is MSHET and CDR2 SYDVDS. The junction had 6 bases not matched to a gene; V was cut back by 1 base and J by 4 bases. Incomplete CDR3 DNA: TGTGCTAGCAGTTTATTGGGACAGGGGCAGGGCACA. Translation gives CASSLLGQGQGT. The full CDR3 is CASSLLGQGQGTEVFF.

On this clone itself: The germline and genes are mouse ones. The sequence runs out 4 residues before the end of the CDR3; the remainder is reconstructed from the germline J gene. The J gene is TRBJ2-7, the V gene TRBV1, with TRBD2 matching over 8 bases. Unmatched junction bases numbered 1, after V lost 0 bases and J lost 0 bases. From germline, CDR1 is NSQYPW and CDR2 LRSPGD (reference sequence). The CDR3 runs 15 residues. The CDR3 DNA, read in part, is TGCACCTGCAGTGCAGACTGGGGGGACTCCTAT. Residues: CTCSADWGDSY. The full-length CDR3 reads as CTCSADWGDSYEQYF.

This clone was seen only a few times. Gene names follow the mouse nomenclature. The observed sequence ends 4 residues before the CDR3 terminus, with the missing tail filled in from the germline J gene. The V and J genes are TRBV14 and TRBJ2-7; 10 bases are a match to TRBD2. Germline V CDR1 and CDR2: SGHDT, FRDEAV. This CDR3 has 14 amino acids. The CDR3 loop is CASSPGLGPYEQYF. CDR3 DNA (partial): TGTGCCAGCAGTCCGGGACTGGGGCCTTAT.

In this sample, this clone turned up a few times. Here the gene names and germline are mouse. CDR3 loop: CTCSTRDSYAEQFF. Incomplete CDR3 DNA: TGCACCTGCAGTACCCGGGACAGCTATGCT. V usage is TRBV1 and J usage is TRBJ2-1, with 7 bases fitting TRBD1. The sequence runs out 4 residues before the end of the CDR3; the remainder is reconstructed from the germline J gene. V shed 5 bases, J shed 3 bases, and the junction held 4 bases outside the gene matches. The germline gives CDR1 NSQYPW, CDR2 LRSPGD (reference sequence). This CDR3 is built from 14 residues.

This clone has more than one count but fewer than ten. Gene labels here are mouse ones. The read ends 4 residues before the CDR3 terminus; that terminus is restored from the germline J gene. The sample holds other DNA sequences that translate to the same CDR3. V is TRBV14 and J is TRBJ2-1; 12 nucleotides match TRBD2. The J segment lost 3 bases and the V segment lost 4 bases, leaving 5 bases of the junction unmatched. The CDR3 is 16 residues long. The germline V gene encodes CDR1 SGHDT and CDR2 FRDEAV. The CDR3 spells CASSLDWGGAYAEQFF. CDR3 DNA, as far as it was read: TGTGCCAGCAGTCTCGACTGGGGGGGCGCCTATGCT.

This clone was seen a few times. Gene names are mouse gene names. The sequence runs out 4 residues before the end of the CDR3; the remainder is reconstructed from the germline J gene. The genes are TRBV19 and TRBJ2-3; 10 positions agree with TRBD1. CDR1 and CDR2 (germline): FNHDT, SITEND (reference sequence). The V and J ends lost 5 bases and 0 bases, in that order; junction bases with no gene match: 3. The CDR3 runs to 15 residues. CDR3 DNA (partial): TGTGCCAGCAGCGGACAGGGGGGTAGTGCAGAA. This sequence encodes CASSGQGGSAE. The full CDR3 sequence reads CASSGQGGSAETLYF.

In this sample, this clone turned up a few times. Mouse gene names and germline throughout. The read gets to within 3 residues of the CDR3 end, and the germline J gene fills in the rest. The chain links TRBV1 to TRBJ1-6; 9 nucleotides agree with TRBD1. TRBJ1-6 is sorted into the ORF group, with uncertain function. Trimming removed 2 bases from V and 11 bases from J; junction bases left unmatched: 4. The CDR3 spans 14 residues. Germline CDR1 NSQYPW, CDR2 LRSPGD (reference sequence). The CDR3 sequence: CTCSASTGGAPLYF. Incomplete CDR3 DNA: TGCACCTGCAGTGCATCGACAGGGGGGGCGCCC.

This clone was observed a few times. Any gene name here is a mouse gene name. The CDR3 end falls 4 residues outside the read, so it is completed with the germline J gene. Other nucleotide sequences from this sample produce the same CDR3. The rearrangement joins TRBV19 to TRBJ2-3; 8 bases agree with TRBD2. Germline assignment: CDR1 FNHDT and CDR2 SITEND (reference sequence). This CDR3 has 15 residues. V lost 2 bases, J lost 0 bases, and 2 bases stayed unmatched. The sequenced CDR3 bases are TGTGCCAGCAGTATTTGGGGGGGGAGTGCAGAA. Translating it yields CASSIWGGSAE. The entire CDR3 reads CASSIWGGSAETLYF.